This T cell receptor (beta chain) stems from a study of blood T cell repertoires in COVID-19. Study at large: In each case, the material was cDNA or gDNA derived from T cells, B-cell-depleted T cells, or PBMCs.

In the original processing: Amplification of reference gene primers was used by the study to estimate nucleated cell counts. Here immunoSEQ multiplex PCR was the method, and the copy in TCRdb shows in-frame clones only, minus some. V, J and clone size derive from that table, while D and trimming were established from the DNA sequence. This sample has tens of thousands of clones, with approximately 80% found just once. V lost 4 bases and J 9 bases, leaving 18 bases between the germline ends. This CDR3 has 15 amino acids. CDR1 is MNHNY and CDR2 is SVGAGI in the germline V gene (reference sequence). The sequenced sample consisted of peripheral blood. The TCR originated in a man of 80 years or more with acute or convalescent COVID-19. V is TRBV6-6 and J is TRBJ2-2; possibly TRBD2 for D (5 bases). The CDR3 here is CASSSGGSASRELFF. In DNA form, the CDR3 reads TGTGCCAGCAGTTCAGGTGGGAGCGCCAGTAGGGAGCTGTTTTTT.